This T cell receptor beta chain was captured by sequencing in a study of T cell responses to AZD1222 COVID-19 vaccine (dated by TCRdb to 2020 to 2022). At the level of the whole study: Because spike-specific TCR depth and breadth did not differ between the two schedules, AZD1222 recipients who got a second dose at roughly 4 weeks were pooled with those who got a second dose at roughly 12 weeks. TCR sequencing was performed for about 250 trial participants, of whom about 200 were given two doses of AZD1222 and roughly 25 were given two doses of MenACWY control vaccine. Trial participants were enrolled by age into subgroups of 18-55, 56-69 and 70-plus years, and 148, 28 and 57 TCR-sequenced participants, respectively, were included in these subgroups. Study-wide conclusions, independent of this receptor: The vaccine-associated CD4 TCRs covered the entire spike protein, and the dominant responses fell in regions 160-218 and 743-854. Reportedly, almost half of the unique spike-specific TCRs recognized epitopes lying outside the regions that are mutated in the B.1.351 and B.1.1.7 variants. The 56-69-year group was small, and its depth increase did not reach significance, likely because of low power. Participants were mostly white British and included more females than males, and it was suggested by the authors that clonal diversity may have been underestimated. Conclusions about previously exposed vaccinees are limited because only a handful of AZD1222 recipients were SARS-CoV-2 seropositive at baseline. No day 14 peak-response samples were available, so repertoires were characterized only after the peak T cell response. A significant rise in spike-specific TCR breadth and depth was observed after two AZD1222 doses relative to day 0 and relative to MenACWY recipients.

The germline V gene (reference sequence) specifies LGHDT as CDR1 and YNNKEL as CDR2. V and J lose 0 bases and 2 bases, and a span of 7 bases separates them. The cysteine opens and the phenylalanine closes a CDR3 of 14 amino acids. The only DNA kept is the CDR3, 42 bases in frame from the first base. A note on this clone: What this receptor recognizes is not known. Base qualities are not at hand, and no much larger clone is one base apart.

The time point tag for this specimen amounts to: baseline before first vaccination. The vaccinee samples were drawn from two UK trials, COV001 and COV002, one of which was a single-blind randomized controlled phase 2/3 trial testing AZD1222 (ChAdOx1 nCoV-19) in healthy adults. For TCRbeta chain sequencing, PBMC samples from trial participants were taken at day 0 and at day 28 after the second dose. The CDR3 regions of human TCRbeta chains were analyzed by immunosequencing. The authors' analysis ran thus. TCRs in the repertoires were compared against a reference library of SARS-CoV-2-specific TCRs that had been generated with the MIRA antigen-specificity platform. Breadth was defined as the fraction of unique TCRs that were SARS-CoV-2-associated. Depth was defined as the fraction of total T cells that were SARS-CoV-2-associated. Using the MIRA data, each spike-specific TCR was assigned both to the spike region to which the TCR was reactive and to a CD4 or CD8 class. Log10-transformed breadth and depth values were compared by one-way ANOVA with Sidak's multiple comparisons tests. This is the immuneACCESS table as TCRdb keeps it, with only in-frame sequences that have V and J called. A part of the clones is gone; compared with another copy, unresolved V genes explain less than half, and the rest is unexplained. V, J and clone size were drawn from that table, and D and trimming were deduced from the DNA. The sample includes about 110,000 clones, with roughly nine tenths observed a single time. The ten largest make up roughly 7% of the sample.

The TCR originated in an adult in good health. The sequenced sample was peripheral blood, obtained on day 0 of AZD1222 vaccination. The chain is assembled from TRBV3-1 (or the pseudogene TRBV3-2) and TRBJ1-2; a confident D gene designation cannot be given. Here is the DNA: TGTGCCAGCAGCCAAGATCACAGAAACTATGGCTACACCTTC. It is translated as CASSQDHRNYGYTF.